This T cell receptor beta chain was identified during a study of blood T cell repertoires in COVID-19. The V and J ends lost 1 base and 10 bases respectively, with 15 bases between them. The CDR3 sequence is 14 residues long. From germline, CDR1 is LNHDA and CDR2 SQIVND (reference sequence). Original processing methods: Estimation of nucleated cell counts was performed using reference gene primer amplification. Produced via immunoSEQ multiplex PCR; TCRdb's table is partial and in-frame only. V, J and clone size were drawn from that table, and D and trimming were deduced from the DNA. This sample has tens of thousands of clones; over 80% occur once, and the top ten carry approximately 3.6%. Seattle's enrolled individuals joined amid active infection and were then monitored longitudinally.

The TCR sequence derives from a man aged 35-49 years with COVID-19, enrolled during active disease. The chain has TRBV19 and TRBJ2-3; D is perhaps TRBD2 (5 bases). Sequences were obtained from peripheral blood. CDR3 in DNA: TGTGCCAGTAGTATAGTCGCGGGTAGAGAGGCGCAGTATTTT. As protein: CASSIVAGREAQYF.